The 24 T cell receptor beta chains given below trace back to one sample, sequenced in a study of glioma-infiltrating T cells after dendritic cell vaccination listed by TCRdb under 2016. The protocol used for the library was the immunoSEQ multiplex PCR assay. TCRdb carries this immuneACCESS record with in-frame sequences only. Its versions omit some clonotypes, under half of them owing to an unresolved V gene in the studies checked, with the rest unexplained. This sample gives tens of thousands of clones in total; more than 75% of them show up just once. Of the sample, 2.5% to 3% is held by the ten largest clones. The material was blood, obtained before dendritic cell vaccination. These receptors all come from a human donor with glioblastoma.

The chain carries TRBV6-5 and TRBJ1-2; a possible D gene is TRBD1 (6 bases). Germline lookup yields CDR1 MNHEY and CDR2 SVGAGI. The V gene lost 2 bases and the J gene lost 5 bases, with 9 bases spanning the gap. The CDR3 contains 13 residues. CDR3: CASSYLRGYGYTF. CDR3 DNA sequence: TGTGCCAGCAGTTACCTCAGGGGTTATGGCTACACCTTC.

This clone was seen only a few times. This chain connects TRBV10-3 to TRBJ1-1; a weak D match, TRBD1 (5 bases). The CDR3 runs 12 residues. V lost 10 bases, J lost 1 base, and 10 bases lay in between. Germline assignment: CDR1 ENHRY and CDR2 SYGVKD. CDR3 in DNA: TGTGCCACAGGGCGGGGGAACACTGAAGCTTTCTTT. Translated: CATGRGNTEAFF.

The V and J genes are TRBV25-1 and TRBJ2-1; 7 bases match TRBD1. Per the germline V gene, CDR1 is MGHDK and CDR2 is SYGVNS. CDR3 length: 15 amino acids. V lost 8 bases, J lost 0 bases, and 7 bases stayed unmatched. CDR3 region: CASQTGFSSYNEQFF. Here the CDR3 DNA reads TGTGCCAGCCAGACAGGGTTTAGCTCCTACAATGAGCAGTTCTTC.

The chain employs TRBV19 and TRBJ2-5; weak D call: TRBD2 (5 bases). Trimming took 2 bases from V and 2 from J, leaving 9 bases between them. This CDR3 spans 14 amino acids. Germline CDR1 LNHDA, CDR2 SQIVND (reference sequence). The CDR3 loop is CASSISGLQETQYF. The CDR3 region has the DNA TGTGCCAGTAGTATATCGGGATTGCAAGAGACCCAGTACTTC.

V usage is TRBV27 and J usage is TRBJ1-6, with a possible D match to TRBD1 (6 bases). CDR1 and CDR2 from the germline V gene are MNHEY and SMNVEV (reference sequence). There are 17 residues in the CDR3. Trimming took 4 bases from V and 5 from J, leaving 18 bases between them. CDR3 coding DNA: TGTGCCAGCAGTTATAGGCTTAGCAGGGGCAATAATTCACCCCTCCACTTT. Protein sequence: CASSYRLSRGNNSPLHF.

The gene calls are TRBV9 and TRBJ2-5, with a weak D call TRBD1 (7 bases). V was trimmed by 0 bases and J by 5 bases, leaving 11 bases between them. The V gene's germline CDR1 is SGDLS and CDR2 YYNGEE. The CDR3 covers 14 residues. In nucleotides, the CDR3 is TGTGCCAGCAGCGTAGGACCAGGGGGGGAGACCCAGTACTTC. It specifies CASSVGPGGETQYF.

Comment on this clone: Additional DNA sequences in this sample encode the identical CDR3. The J gene is TRBJ1-5, the V gene TRBV6-1; 12 nucleotides agree with TRBD1. CDR1 and CDR2 from the germline V gene are MNHNS and SASEGT. This CDR3 comprises 15 residues. J gave up 6 bases and V 6 bases, and 6 bases lay outside the gene matches. The CDR3 spells CASRSGQGAVQPQHF. DNA of the CDR3: TGTGCCAGCAGGTCGGGACAGGGGGCGGTTCAGCCCCAGCATTTT.

J is TRBJ1-2 and V is TRBV6-5; D not certain. Germline lookup yields CDR1 MNHEY and CDR2 SVGAGI. This CDR3 spans 14 amino acids. V was shortened by 5 bases and J by 0 bases, with 10 bases between the two germline ends. CDR3 residues: CASSERYANYGYTF. CDR3 bases: TGTGCCAGCAGTGAGAGATATGCTAACTATGGCTACACCTTC.

J is TRBJ2-3 and V is TRBV28, with 10 bases aligning to TRBD2. V shed 2 bases and J 0 bases; nucleotides not matched to a gene: 2. CDR3 length: 16 amino acids. Germline V lookup: CDR1 MDHEN, CDR2 SYDVKM. Here the CDR3 reads CASSLTSGISTDTQYF. The CDR3 coding sequence is TGTGCCAGCAGTTTAACTAGCGGGATTAGCACAGATACGCAGTATTTT.

J is TRBJ2-1 and V is TRBV30; 7 bases match TRBD2. The CDR3 has 15 amino acids. Germline assignment: CDR1 GTSNPN and CDR2 SVGIG (reference sequence). After removal of 0 bases from V and 3 bases from J, the junction contained 5 bases not matched to a gene. CDR3 residues: CAWSVTSAYYNEQFF. CDR3 nucleotides: TGTGCCTGGAGTGTTACTAGCGCCTACTACAATGAGCAGTTCTTC. Looking up the rest from reference TRBV30 and TRBJ2-1 gives the full variable domain: SQTIHQWPATLVQPVGSPLSLECTVEGTSNPNLYWYRQAAGRGLQLLFYSVGIGQISSEVPQNLSASRPQDRQFILSSKKLLLSDSGFYLCAWSVTSAYYNEQFFGPGTRLTVL.

The V and J genes are TRBV27 and TRBJ1-2; no reliable D call. This CDR3 has 13 amino acids. Trimming left V 3 bases short and J 0 bases short, with 5 bases between. CDR1 MNHEY and CDR2 SMNVEV come from the germline V gene (reference sequence). Here the CDR3 reads CASSFRANYGYTF. The DNA for the CDR3 is TGTGCCAGCAGTTTTCGAGCTAACTATGGCTACACCTTC.

This clone was observed once. The genes are TRBV27 and TRBJ2-1, with a possible D match to TRBD1 (6 bases). Germline-derived CDR1 and CDR2 are MNHEY and SMNVEV (reference sequence). The CDR3 extends over 13 amino acids. Trimming took off 7 bases at V and 11 bases at J, with 18 bases between the two ends. The CDR3 here is CASNPSGTTQQFF. The DNA of the CDR3 is TGTGCCAGCAATCCGTCGGGGACAACGCAGCAGTTCTTC.

The chain employs TRBV7-2 and TRBJ2-1, with TRBD2 identical over 10 bases. J lost 0 bases, V lost 6 bases, and 5 bases had no gene match. The CDR3 spans 16 residues. From germline, CDR1 is SGHTA and CDR2 FQGNSA. The DNA for the CDR3 is TGTGCCAGCAGTCGTAGCGGGGGGAGCTCCTACAATGAGCAGTTCTTC. Its translation is CASSRSGGSSYNEQFF.

The chain is built from TRBV25-1 and TRBJ2-7, with unresolved D. Germline V gene data show CDR1 as MGHDK and CDR2 as SYGVNS. The length of the CDR3 is 11 residues. V was shortened by 8 bases and J by 0 bases, with 5 bases between the two germline ends. The CDR3 loop reads CASSRSYEQYF. In nucleotides, the CDR3 is TGTGCCAGCTCTCGCTCCTACGAGCAGTACTTC.

V gene TRBV6-5 combines with J gene TRBJ2-4, with 11 nucleotides matching TRBD2. From germline, CDR1 is MNHEY and CDR2 SVGAGI. V lost 5 bases and J lost 4; bases outside the gene matches: 4. The CDR3 is made up of 15 amino acids. The CDR3 region is CASSLAGGRKNIQYF. The CDR3, as DNA: TGTGCCAGCAGTCTAGCGGGAGGCCGGAAAAACATTCAGTACTTC.

This clone was observed once. The CDR3 region has the DNA TGCGCCAGCAGCCCCCAGTGGAGCTCCTACAATGAGCAGTTCTTC. Encoded protein: CASSPQWSSYNEQFF. The chain couples TRBV5-1 to TRBJ2-1, with D unclear. CDR3 length equals 15 residues. The V end lost 4 bases, the J end lost 0 bases, and 11 bases lay between the germline ends. Germline CDR1 reads SGHRS; CDR2 reads YFSETQ. Complete variable domain (other parts from reference TRBV5-1 and TRBJ2-1): KAGVTQTPRYLIKTRGQQVTLSCSPISGHRSVSWYQQTPGQGLQFLFEYFSETQRNKGNFPGRFSGRQFSNSRSEMNVSTLELGDSALYLCASSPQWSSYNEQFFGPGTRLTVL.

This chain joins TRBV16 and TRBJ1-6; D is perhaps TRBD1 (5 bases). The V end was cut by 2 bases, the J end by 5 bases, with 13 bases between. The germline V gene encodes CDR1 KGHSY and CDR2 FQNENV. The CDR3 is 16 residues long. The CDR3 nucleotides read TGTGCCAGCAGCCAAAATAGGGGCCGGAATAATTCACCCCTCCACTTT. Protein: CASSQNRGRNNSPLHF. Full variable domain (rest looked up from reference TRBV16 and TRBJ1-6): GEEVAQTPKHLVRGEGQKAKLYCAPIKGHSYVFWYQQVLKNEFKFLISFQNENVFDETGMPKERFSAKCLPNSPCSLEIQATKLEDSAVYFCASSQNRGRNNSPLHFGNGTRLTVT.

The chain couples TRBV18 to TRBJ2-4; D is perhaps TRBD1 (6 bases). This CDR3 has 14 amino acids. V lost 3 bases and J lost 5, with 11 bases in between. CDR1 is KGHSH, CDR2 LQKENI, per germline. The CDR3 loop reads CASSPPEGENIQYF. CDR3 DNA sequence: TGTGCCAGCTCACCCCCCGAGGGGGAAAACATTCAGTACTTC.

The V gene is TRBV7-2, the J gene TRBJ2-5, with 8 positions matching TRBD2. V was clipped by 1 base and J by 1 base; unmatched bases: 5. The CDR3 is 16 amino acids. CDR1 and CDR2 (germline): SGHTA, FQGNSA. CDR3 DNA: TGTGCCAGCAGCTTAGGGGGACTAGGACGCCAAGAGACCCAGTACTTC. Translating gives CASSLGGLGRQETQYF.

A single count supports this clone. The chain employs TRBV7-2 and TRBJ2-7; TRBD2 matches 10 bases. The germline V gene has CDR1 SGHTA and CDR2 FQGNSA. The CDR3 extends over 14 amino acids. V lost 5 bases and J lost 5; bases outside the gene matches: 6. The CDR3 loop is CASSPSGRENEQYF. CDR3 bases: TGTGCCAGCAGCCCGAGCGGGAGGGAAAACGAGCAGTACTTC.

The rearrangement uses TRBV5-1 and TRBJ2-5, with 8 positions matching TRBD1. The V and J ends lost 0 bases and 5 bases, in that order; junction bases with no gene match: 9. This CDR3 has 16 amino acids. Germline CDR1 and CDR2: SGHRS and YFSETQ. CDR3 in DNA: TGCGCCAGCAGCTTGGAGGGGACAGGCGAGTACGAGACCCAGTACTTC. Residues: CASSLEGTGEYETQYF.

This clone appeared once. Here the CDR3 DNA reads TGTGCCAGCAGCCGCGATAGCGGGTCTAAGGCAGATACGCAGTATTTT. Its protein product is CASSRDSGSKADTQYF. V gene TRBV5-6 combines with J gene TRBJ2-3; 7 nucleotides agree with TRBD2. After removal of 4 bases from V and 4 bases from J, the junction contained 12 bases not matched to a gene. CDR3 length: 16 residues. From germline, CDR1 is SGHDT and CDR2 YYEEEE.

Comments on this clone: At one of its ends the junction is not consistent with the germline gene, which may arise from a read error. V gene TRBV2 combines with J gene TRBJ1-5, with D hard to call. Per germline, CDR1 SNHLY and CDR2 FYNNEI. The CDR3 spans 14 residues. The CDR3 DNA follows: TGTGCCAGCAGTGACGTACAGCCTAATCAACCCCAGCATTTT. The encoded protein is CASSDVQPNQPQHF.

This clone occurred a few times. This chain joins TRBV29-1 and TRBJ2-3, with D unclear. Germline V lookup: CDR1 SQVTM, CDR2 ANQGSEA. The CDR3 extends over 13 amino acids. The V and J ends lost 3 bases and 2 bases respectively, with 9 bases between them. The CDR3 region has the DNA TGCAGCGTTGACAGGAAAGCCACAGATACGCAGTATTTT. It codes for CSVDRKATDTQYF.